These 26 T cell receptor beta chains were all obtained from the same sample, sequenced in a study of blood T cell repertoires in COVID-19. Using immunoSEQ multiplex PCR, the repertoire was profiled, and TCRdb retains in-frame clones only, with some absent. Here the sample spans over 250,000 clones, 75% to 90% being singletons. The sample consisted of PBMCs or T cells enriched from blood (not recorded which). These receptors all come from a woman aged 18-30 years who had recovered from COVID-19.

CDR3 DNA: TGTGCCAGCAGCCCCCTCCCACAGGGGTCCTACGAGCAGTACTTC. It specifies CASSPLPQGSYEQYF. The genes are TRBV7-9 and TRBJ2-7; 7 bases align to TRBD1. The CDR3 is made up of 15 amino acids. In germline, CDR1 is SEHNR, CDR2 FQNEAQ (reference sequence). With 5 bases clipped from V and 1 base from J, the junction kept 8 bases outside the gene matches. The whole variable domain, remainder taken from reference TRBV7-9 and TRBJ2-7, is DTGVSQNPRHKITKRGQNVTFRCDPISEHNRLYWYRQTLGQGPEFLTYFQNEAQLEKSRLLSDRFSAERPKGSFSTLEIQRTEQGDSAMYLCASSPLPQGSYEQYFGPGTRLTVT.

The chain recombines TRBV12-3 or TRBV12-4 with TRBJ2-3; no reliable D call. V lost 4 bases and J 6 bases, leaving 5 bases between the germline ends. The CDR3 has 11 residues. DNA for the CDR3: TGTGCCAGCAGTTGGGCGGATACGCAGTATTTT. Translation: CASSWADTQYF.

This clone came up once. This rearrangement joins TRBV9 to TRBJ2-1; D is unresolved. Germline V lookup: CDR1 SGDLS, CDR2 YYNGEE. This CDR3 region has 14 residues. V lost 4 bases, J lost 2 bases, and 10 bases lay in between. CDR3 bases: TGTGCCAGCAGCCCAACAACAACCTACAATGAGCAGTTCTTC. Translation: CASSPTTTYNEQFF.

CDR3 amino acids: CASTYQRGTSGNTIYF. CDR3 DNA sequence: TGTGCCAGTACTTACCAGAGGGGGACGTCTGGAAACACCATATATTTT. The V gene is TRBV19, the J gene TRBJ1-3; D may be TRBD1 (6 bases). This CDR3 has 16 residues. In germline, CDR1 is LNHDA, CDR2 SQIVND (reference sequence). Trimming took 7 bases from V and 1 from J, leaving 17 bases between them.

The chain couples TRBV18 to TRBJ1-1; D might be TRBD1 (5 bases). From germline, CDR1 is KGHSH and CDR2 LQKENI. V was cut by 6 bases and J by 1 base, with 15 bases left in between. CDR3 length: 15 amino acids. CDR3 amino acids: CASSPKSRANTEAFF. DNA for the CDR3: TGTGCCAGCTCCCCGAAATCCAGGGCGAACACTGAAGCTTTCTTT.

Only one count was recorded for this clone. This sequence joins TRBV5-1 and TRBJ2-3; TRBD1 matches 7 bases. Losses at the gene ends were 4 bases for V and 2 bases for J; bases not matched to a gene: 4. CDR1 is SGHRS, CDR2 YFSETQ, per germline. The CDR3 runs 14 residues. CDR3 in DNA: TGCGCCAGCAGCCCGGGACAGCCCACAGATACGCAGTATTTT. This codes for CASSPGQPTDTQYF.

The chain employs TRBV27 and TRBJ1-1; TRBD1 is a possible D gene (6 bases). The CDR3 runs to 15 residues. V gave up 6 bases and J gave up 1 base, with 15 bases separating them. Per germline, CDR1 MNHEY and CDR2 SMNVEV (reference sequence). CDR3 DNA sequence: TGTGCCAGCAGCCTCGCCCTGACAGGGAACACTGAAGCTTTCTTT. Translation: CASSLALTGNTEAFF.

The count of this clone is one. The J gene is TRBJ1-1, the V gene TRBV20-1; D possibly corresponds to TRBD1 (5 bases). Per the germline V gene, CDR1 is DFQATT and CDR2 is SNEGSKA (reference sequence). The CDR3 has 11 amino acids. The CDR3 DNA sequence: TGCAGCGCCGTCAGGGCCACTGAAGCTTTCTTT. Protein: CSAVRATEAFF.

The chain is built from TRBV13 and TRBJ1-1; D remains unclear. The germline V and J ends were trimmed by 1 base and 1 base, with 4 bases remaining between them. The germline gives CDR1 PRHDT, CDR2 FYEKMQ (reference sequence). The CDR3 is made up of 13 amino acids. CDR3 sequence reads: CASSLDRNTEAFF. DNA for the CDR3: TGTGCCAGCAGCTTAGATCGGAACACTGAAGCTTTCTTT.

This chain connects TRBV11-2 to TRBJ1-2; possible D gene TRBD1, 5 bases. CDR1 is SGHAT, CDR2 FQNNGV, per germline. This CDR3 is built from 14 residues. V lost 6 bases and J 3 bases, leaving 14 bases between the germline ends. The CDR3 loop is CASSRTNLDYGYTF. The CDR3 nucleotides read TGTGCCAGCAGTCGGACAAACCTCGACTATGGCTACACCTTC.

This clone was picked up one time. This chain joins TRBV28 and TRBJ1-2; D is perhaps TRBD1 (6 bases). The V and J ends lost 8 bases and 4 bases respectively, with 20 bases between them. The CDR3 runs to 15 residues. Per germline, CDR1 MDHEN and CDR2 SYDVKM. The CDR3 is CASAPGVGATYGYTF. The DNA for the CDR3 is TGTGCCAGCGCCCCCGGGGTGGGGGCCACCTATGGCTACACCTTC.

The CDR3 sequence: CASSWTGGETQYF. Here the CDR3 DNA reads TGTGCCAGCAGCTGGACCGGGGGAGAGACCCAGTACTTC. V is TRBV11-2 and J is TRBJ2-5; weak D call: TRBD2 (6 bases). The CDR3 covers 13 residues. Germline V lookup: CDR1 SGHAT, CDR2 FQNNGV. V was clipped by 4 bases and J by 4 bases, with 10 bases between them.

This sequence joins TRBV28 and TRBJ1-6; 10 positions agree with TRBD1. Germline-derived CDR1 and CDR2 are MDHEN and SYDVKM. This CDR3 comprises 17 residues. Unmatched junction bases numbered 11, after V lost 5 bases and J lost 7 bases. The CDR3 sequence: CASSHPPGDRGNSPLHF. CDR3 bases: TGTGCCAGCAGTCACCCCCCCGGGGACAGGGGAAATTCACCCCTCCACTTT.

The chain's CDR3 is CASSPGGGALGGTEAFF. The CDR3 region has the DNA TGCGCCAGCAGCCCCGGCGGGGGGGCGCTCGGGGGAACTGAAGCTTTCTTT. This chain connects TRBV5-1 to TRBJ1-1; TRBD1 might be the D (6 bases). The germline CDR1 and CDR2 sequences are SGHRS and YFSETQ. Trimming removed 4 bases from V and 5 bases from J, with 24 bases in between. This CDR3 has 17 amino acids.

The chain recombines TRBV30 with TRBJ2-7, with a weak D call TRBD2 (6 bases). The V gene's germline CDR1 is GTSNPN and CDR2 SVGIG (reference sequence). This CDR3 has 11 residues. V was clipped by 6 bases and J by 4 bases, with 10 bases between them. The CDR3, as DNA: TGTGCCTGTACCGGGGGTTACGAGCAGTACTTC. It codes for CACTGGYEQYF.

This sequence joins TRBV19 and TRBJ1-6, with 7 bases fitting TRBD1. Losses at the gene ends were 5 bases for V and 7 bases for J; bases not matched to a gene: 8. This CDR3 has 15 amino acids. CDR1 is LNHDA, CDR2 SQIVND, per germline (reference sequence). In nucleotides, the CDR3 is TGTGCCAGTAGTCTGGGGACAGATAGGAATTCACCCCTCCACTTT. It is translated as CASSLGTDRNSPLHF.

The chain is built from TRBV5-5 and TRBJ2-3; 8 nucleotides match TRBD2. Germline V gene sequence: CDR1 SGHKS, CDR2 YYEKEE (reference sequence). V lost 0 bases and J lost 0; bases outside the gene matches: 3. This CDR3 region has 16 residues. CDR3 protein: CASSLDGGASTDTQYF. The CDR3 DNA reads TGTGCCAGCAGCTTGGACGGGGGGGCGAGCACAGATACGCAGTATTTT. Full variable domain (missing parts from reference TRBV5-5 and TRBJ2-3): DAGVTQSPTHLIKTRGQQVTLRCSPISGHKSVSWYQQVLGQGPQFIFQYYEKEERGRGNFPDRFSARQFPNYSSELNVNALLLGDSALYLCASSLDGGASTDTQYFGPGTRLTVL.

The J gene is TRBJ2-7, the V gene TRBV14; D is unresolved. The CDR3 is made up of 11 amino acids. Per germline, CDR1 SGHDN and CDR2 FVKESK. V was clipped by 3 bases and J by 2 bases, with 2 bases between them. The CDR3 here is CASSHTYEQYF. The CDR3 DNA sequence: TGTGCCAGCAGCCACACCTACGAGCAGTACTTC. Filled out from reference TRBV14 and TRBJ2-7, the complete variable domain reads EAGVTQFPSHSVIEKGQTVTLRCDPISGHDNLYWYRRVMGKEIKFLLHFVKESKQDESGMPNNRFLAERTGGTYSTLKVQPAELEDSGVYFCASSHTYEQYFGPGTRLTVT.

The chain employs TRBV19 and TRBJ2-7; 15 nucleotides agree with TRBD2. Germline V CDR1 and CDR2: LNHDA, SQIVND (reference sequence). The V segment lost 5 bases and the J segment 4 bases; nucleotides outside the gene matches: 12. This CDR3 is built from 18 residues. The CDR3 region is CASSLHPGLAGGRYEQYF. In DNA form, the CDR3 reads TGTGCCAGTAGTCTTCATCCGGGACTAGCGGGGGGAAGGTACGAGCAGTACTTC.

The J gene is TRBJ1-5, the V gene TRBV14; unclear D gene. The CDR3 runs 13 residues. Germline CDR1 is SGHDN and CDR2 is FVKESK. Trimming cost V 1 base and J 3 bases, with 4 bases left between them. The CDR3 is CASSQGLNQPQHF. CDR3 DNA sequence: TGTGCCAGCAGCCAAGGTCTCAATCAGCCCCAGCATTTT. Variable domain in full (rest from reference TRBV14 and TRBJ1-5): EAGVTQFPSHSVIEKGQTVTLRCDPISGHDNLYWYRRVMGKEIKFLLHFVKESKQDESGMPNNRFLAERTGGTYSTLKVQPAELEDSGVYFCASSQGLNQPQHFGDGTRLSIL.

The chain uses TRBV28 and TRBJ1-2; weak D call: TRBD1 (6 bases). Per the germline V gene, CDR1 is MDHEN and CDR2 is SYDVKM. The CDR3 extends over 14 amino acids. V was cut by 7 bases and J by 2 bases, with 14 bases left in between. The CDR3 region is CASTPGQINYGYTF. In nucleotides, the CDR3 is TGTGCCAGCACCCCAGGACAGATAAACTATGGCTACACCTTC.

The V gene is TRBV2, the J gene TRBJ2-3; 7 nucleotides agree with TRBD1. The CDR3 is 15 amino acids. The trim removed 6 bases at V and 1 base at J, leaving 7 bases unmatched. The germline gives CDR1 SNHLY, CDR2 FYNNEI. This chain's CDR3 is CASRAGGSGTDTQYF. The CDR3 DNA follows: TGTGCCAGCAGAGCAGGGGGTTCAGGCACAGATACGCAGTATTTT.

This chain uses TRBV5-4 with TRBJ1-2; D possibly corresponds to TRBD1 (5 bases). V lost 5 bases and J lost 4, with 15 bases in between. The CDR3 covers 14 residues. CDR1 and CDR2 (germline): SGHNT, YYREEE (reference sequence). CDR3 loop: CASSNKGFSYGYTF. CDR3 nucleotide sequence: TGTGCCAGCAGTAACAAGGGGTTCTCCTATGGCTACACCTTC.

V gene TRBV6-6 combines with J gene TRBJ1-1, with a weak D call TRBD1 (5 bases). V dropped 5 bases and J dropped 8 bases, with 27 bases sitting between them. CDR3 length: 17 amino acids. Germline V lookup: CDR1 MNHNY, CDR2 SVGAGI (reference sequence). CDR3 amino acids: CASSPSGTLLATGEAFF. The CDR3 DNA reads as TGTGCCAGCAGTCCCTCCGGGACCCTCCTAGCGACGGGGGAAGCTTTCTTT.

The rearrangement joins TRBV5-1 to TRBJ1-6; 7 bases match TRBD1. V was clipped by 3 bases and J by 10 bases; unmatched bases: 10. CDR3 length: 15 amino acids. The germline V gene has CDR1 SGHRS and CDR2 YFSETQ. The CDR3 nucleotides read TGCGCCAGCAGCTCGCGACAGGGACCTGACTCACCCCTCCACTTT. Amino acids: CASSSRQGPDSPLHF.

The chain uses TRBV28 and TRBJ1-2, with TRBD1 matching 8 bases. V was pared by 2 bases and J by 4 bases, with 3 bases of the junction left unmatched. The germline CDR1 and CDR2 sequences are MDHEN and SYDVKM. The CDR3 is 14 amino acids. This CDR3 is CASSLSTGGYGYTF. The CDR3 DNA sequence: TGTGCCAGCAGTTTAAGCACAGGGGGCTATGGCTACACCTTC.